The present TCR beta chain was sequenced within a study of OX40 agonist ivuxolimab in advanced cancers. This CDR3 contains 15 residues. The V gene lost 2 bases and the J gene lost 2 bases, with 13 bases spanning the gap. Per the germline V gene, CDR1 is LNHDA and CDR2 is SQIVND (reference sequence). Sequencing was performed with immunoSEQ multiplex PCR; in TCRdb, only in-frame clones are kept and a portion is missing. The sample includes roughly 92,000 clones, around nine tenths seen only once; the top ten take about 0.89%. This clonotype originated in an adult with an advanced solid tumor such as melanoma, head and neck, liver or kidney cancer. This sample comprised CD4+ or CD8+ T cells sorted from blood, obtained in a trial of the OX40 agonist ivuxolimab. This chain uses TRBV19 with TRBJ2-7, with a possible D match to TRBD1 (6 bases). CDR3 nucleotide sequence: TGTGCCAGTAGTATAAGGCAGGGGACGACCTACGAGCAGTACTTC. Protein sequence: CASSIRQGTTYEQYF.